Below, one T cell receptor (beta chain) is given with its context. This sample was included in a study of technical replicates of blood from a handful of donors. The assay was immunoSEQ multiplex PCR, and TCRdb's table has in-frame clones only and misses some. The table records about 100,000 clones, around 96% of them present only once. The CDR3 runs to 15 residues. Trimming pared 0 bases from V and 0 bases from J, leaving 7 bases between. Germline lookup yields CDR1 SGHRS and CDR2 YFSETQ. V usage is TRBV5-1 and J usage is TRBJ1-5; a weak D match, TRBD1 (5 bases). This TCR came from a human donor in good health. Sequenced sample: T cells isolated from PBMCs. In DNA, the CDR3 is TGCGCCAGCAGCTTGGGGACACGTAGCAATCAGCCCCAGCATTTT. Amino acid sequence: CASSLGTRSNQPQHF. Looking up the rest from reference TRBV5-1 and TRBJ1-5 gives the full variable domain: KAGVTQTPRYLIKTRGQQVTLSCSPISGHRSVSWYQQTPGQGLQFLFEYFSETQRNKGNFPGRFSGRQFSNSRSEMNVSTLELGDSALYLCASSLGTRSNQPQHFGDGTRLSIL.